This T cell receptor (beta chain) appears in the sequencing data of a study of blood T cell repertoires in COVID-19 (dated by TCRdb to about 2020). At the level of the whole study: Samples covering the acute and convalescent phases of COVID-19 were provided by collaborators in the United States, Italy and Spain. The prospective study material was composed of cDNA or gDNA derived from T cells, B-cell-depleted T cells, or PBMCs. Deeply sampled blood TCRbeta repertoires from subjects exposed to, actively infected with, or recovered from COVID-19 were included in the dataset. The repertoires were released in a freely available public database intended as a resource for research on the immune response to SARS-CoV-2. Samples came from the ongoing ImmuneRACE study (first 160 participants) plus 1,254 subjects from 6 global collaborators. Nearly every sample came with metadata listing a de-identified subject ID, COVID-19 status, age in years and sex. Where HLA class I and class II types were available, the types were taken from metadata supplied by the sample provider, not from assay-based typing. The full study reports these points: Clinical and demographic metadata were provided uncurated, with the amount varying by source and participant.

Whole blood was collected in K2EDTA tubes by collaborating institutions according to the institutions' own protocols. For TCRbeta analysis, collaborators shipped samples as frozen whole blood, isolated PBMCs, or DNA extracted from either of those sample types. As regards this clone: There is no known antigen for this receptor. No base quality information exists; no much larger clone differs at one position.

Based on the germline V gene (reference sequence), the CDR1 and CDR2 sequences are LGHDT and YNNKEL. V loses 1 base, J loses 7 bases, and the germline ends lie 7 bases apart. The CDR3 starts with the cysteine, ends with the phenylalanine, and has 12 residues. Just the 36-base CDR3 DNA is kept, in frame starting at base 1. TCRbeta CDR3 regions were amplified from genomic DNA using the immunoSEQ Assay, a bias-controlled multiplex PCR. Turning to the authors' computational methods: Nucleated cell counts per sample were estimated from amplification of reference gene primers within the assay. To quantify the absolute abundance of each unique TCRbeta CDR3 rearrangement, sequence reads were collapsed and filtered. For each sample, productive Simpson clonality was calculated by taking the square root of Simpson's diversity index across productive rearrangements. TCRdb's version of the immuneACCESS table is confined to in-frame rearrangements and falls short of the full clone set. An unresolved V gene accounts for under half of the shortfall where checked; the remainder is of unknown origin. The V and J calls and clone size are taken from that table; D and trimming were inferred from the DNA. The sample includes under 350,000 clones, with around 84% observed a single time. Of the sample, 1% to 1.5% falls within the top ten clones.

The sequenced material came from peripheral blood. This receptor chain uses TRBV3-1 (or the pseudogene TRBV3-2) and TRBJ1-2; no confident D gene assignment can be made. The receptor was derived from a man between 65 and 85 years old with acute or convalescent COVID-19. This receptor carries the CDR3 CASSQVRSGYTF. The DNA reads as follows: TGTGCCAGCAGCCAAGTTCGGAGTGGCTACACCTTC.